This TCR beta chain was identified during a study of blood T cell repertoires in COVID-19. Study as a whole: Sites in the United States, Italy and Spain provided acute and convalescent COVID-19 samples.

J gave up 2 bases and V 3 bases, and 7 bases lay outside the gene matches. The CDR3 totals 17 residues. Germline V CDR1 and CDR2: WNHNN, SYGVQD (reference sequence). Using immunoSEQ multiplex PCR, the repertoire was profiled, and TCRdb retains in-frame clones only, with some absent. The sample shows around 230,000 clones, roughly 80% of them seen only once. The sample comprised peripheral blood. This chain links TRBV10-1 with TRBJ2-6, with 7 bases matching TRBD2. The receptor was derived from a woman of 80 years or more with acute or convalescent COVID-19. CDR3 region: CASSELGGSPGANVLTF. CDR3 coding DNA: TGCGCCAGCAGTGAACTGGGAGGGTCGCCTGGGGCCAACGTCCTGACTTTC.